The 17 T cell receptor beta chains reported below all come from one sample, sequenced in a study of OX40 agonist ivuxolimab in advanced cancers. The assay was immunoSEQ multiplex PCR, and TCRdb's table has in-frame clones only and misses some. The sample consists of tens of thousands of clones, about 83% of them appearing once. The specimen was CD4+ or CD8+ T cells sorted from blood, collected in a trial of the OX40 agonist ivuxolimab. The receptor source for this set is an adult with an advanced solid tumor such as melanoma, head and neck, liver or kidney cancer.

This clone is a singleton in its sample. The rearrangement links TRBV15 to TRBJ1-1; a weak D match, TRBD1 (5 bases). This CDR3 spans 14 amino acids. Germline loops: CDR1 LNHNV, CDR2 YYDKDF (reference sequence). The ends were cut back, 1 base at V and 7 bases at J, with 13 bases in the middle. CDR3 sequence: CATSRAWTNREAFF. CDR3 coding DNA: TGTGCCACCAGCAGAGCTTGGACAAACCGTGAAGCTTTCTTT.

CDR3 region: CASSPRTAGGEKLFF. The CDR3 DNA is TGTGCCAGTAGTCCCCGGACTGCCGGAGGTGAAAAACTGTTTTTT. The genes are TRBV19 and TRBJ1-4; D is uncertain. V was pared by 5 bases and J by 7 bases, with 17 bases between. The CDR3 is 15 residues long. Germline CDR1 LNHDA, CDR2 SQIVND (reference sequence).

CDR3 sequence reads: CASSLVDEAFF. The CDR3 DNA is TGTGCCAGCAGCTTGGTTGATGAAGCTTTCTTT. The rearrangement joins TRBV5-6 to TRBJ1-1; D not resolved. V shed 0 bases and J shed 7 bases, with 4 bases lying between them. This CDR3 comprises 11 residues. The germline V gene encodes CDR1 SGHDT and CDR2 YYEEEE. Full variable domain (remainder filled in from reference TRBV5-6 and TRBJ1-1): DAGVTQSPTHLIKTRGQQVTLRCSPKSGHDTVSWYQQALGQGPQFIFQYYEEEERQRGNFPDRFSGHQFPNYSSELNVNALLLGDSALYLCASSLVDEAFFGQGTRLTVV.

V and J are TRBV2 and TRBJ2-5, with D perhaps TRBD2 (6 bases). Trimming removed 2 bases at V and 7 bases at J, with 8 bases between. CDR3 length: 12 residues. CDR1 and CDR2 (germline): SNHLY, FYNNEI. The CDR3 loop is CASSERGGTQYF. The DNA of the CDR3 is TGTGCCAGCAGTGAACGGGGAGGGACCCAGTACTTC.

The V gene is TRBV5-4, the J gene TRBJ1-3; maybe TRBD1 (6 bases). Germline lookup yields CDR1 SGHNT and CDR2 YYREEE (reference sequence). The V end lost 4 bases, the J end lost 0 bases, and 11 bases lay between the germline ends. CDR3 size: 15 residues. CDR3 DNA: TGTGCCAGCAGCATGGGACAAACCTCTGGAAACACCATATATTTT. It specifies CASSMGQTSGNTIYF.

V gene TRBV5-1 combines with J gene TRBJ2-3, with TRBD2 matching 11 bases. CDR1 is SGHRS, CDR2 YFSETQ, per germline. This CDR3 comprises 16 residues. J was trimmed by 4 bases and V by 4 bases; bases with no gene match: 8. CDR3 protein: CASSPPTSGDADTQYF. Here the CDR3 DNA reads TGCGCCAGCAGCCCCCCGACTAGCGGGGATGCAGATACGCAGTATTTT.

The V gene is TRBV4-1, the J gene TRBJ2-2, with TRBD2 matching 8 bases. The V and J ends lost 4 bases and 8 bases, in that order; junction bases with no gene match: 18. CDR1 MGHRA and CDR2 YSYEKL come from the germline V gene. The CDR3 extends over 18 amino acids. The CDR3 loop reads CASSPGGAARGADGELFF. DNA for the CDR3: TGCGCCAGCAGCCCCGGAGGTGCAGCGCGGGGGGCCGATGGGGAGCTGTTTTTT.

The chain recombines TRBV11-2 with TRBJ2-7, with 7 bases identical to TRBD2. This CDR3 comprises 16 residues. CDR1 is SGHAT, CDR2 FQNNGV, per germline. V was pared by 0 bases and J by 1 base, with 6 bases of the junction left unmatched. CDR3 in amino acids: CASSLEGGSLSYEQYF. Here the CDR3 DNA reads TGTGCCAGCAGCTTAGAAGGCGGGAGCCTTTCCTACGAGCAGTACTTC.

The rearrangement uses TRBV18 and TRBJ2-7; 9 bases are shared with TRBD1. Trimming took 3 bases from V and 6 from J; bases not matched to a gene: 12. The CDR3 covers 16 residues. Looked up from germline, CDR1 is KGHSH and CDR2 is LQKENI. CDR3 sequence: CASSPLPVQGASEQYF. CDR3 nucleotide sequence: TGTGCCAGCTCACCTCTCCCGGTACAGGGGGCTTCCGAGCAGTACTTC.

In this sample, this clone turned up many times. V usage is TRBV5-5 and J usage is TRBJ1-4; D remains ambiguous. The CDR3 has 13 residues. Trimming shortened V by 0 bases and J by 8 bases, and 8 bases separated the two germline ends. From germline, CDR1 is SGHKS and CDR2 YYEKEE (reference sequence). CDR3 loop: CASSLATQEKLFF. The CDR3 nucleotides are TGTGCCAGCAGCTTGGCAACACAAGAAAAACTGTTTTTT.

This clone appeared once. CDR3 bases: TGTGCCAGCAGCCTACTTGCGGAGACCCAGTACTTC. Residues: CASSLLAETQYF. The gene calls are TRBV14 and TRBJ2-5; D gene ambiguous. Trimming took 4 bases from V and 5 from J, leaving 8 bases between them. Germline assignment: CDR1 SGHDN and CDR2 FVKESK. There are 12 residues in the CDR3.

The V call is TRBV5-1, the J call TRBJ1-3; D not resolved. This CDR3 has 13 amino acids. V lost 2 bases to trimming and J lost 0 bases, with 3 bases between them. CDR1 is SGHRS, CDR2 YFSETQ, per germline. The CDR3 DNA sequence: TGCGCCAGCAGCTTAAACTCTGGAAACACCATATATTTT. This codes for CASSLNSGNTIYF.

V is TRBV4-1 and J is TRBJ2-3; possibly TRBD1 or TRBD2 for D (6 bases each). Germline V CDR1 and CDR2: MGHRA, YSYEKL. CDR3 length: 15 amino acids. Trimming took off 3 bases at V and 5 bases at J, with 15 bases between the two ends. CDR3 in DNA: TGCGCCAGCAGCCAGGCGGGGACACAGGGAGATACGCAGTATTTT. It specifies CASSQAGTQGDTQYF.

This clone came up a few times. The chain couples TRBV28 to TRBJ2-3, with D tentatively TRBD1 or TRBD2 (5 bases each). This CDR3 has 12 residues. The germline V gene has CDR1 MDHEN and CDR2 SYDVKM. The V end was cut by 3 bases, the J end by 9 bases, with 10 bases between. The CDR3, as DNA: TGTGCCAGCAGTTTTTTGAGGGGAACGCAGTATTTT. Its translation: CASSFLRGTQYF.

V and J are TRBV5-1 and TRBJ2-4, with D perhaps matching TRBD2 (7 bases). The V gene's germline CDR1 is SGHRS and CDR2 YFSETQ. CDR3 length: 15 amino acids. Between the trimmed V and J ends, which lost 4 bases and 2 bases, there was a span of 13 bases. This CDR3 is CASSSLGGPKNIQYF. DNA for the CDR3: TGCGCCAGCAGCAGCCTCGGGGGGCCCAAAAACATTCAGTACTTC.

The J gene is TRBJ1-1, the V gene TRBV11-3, with D uncertain. Trimming removed 1 base from V and 0 bases from J, with 9 bases in between. The germline V gene encodes CDR1 SGHNT and CDR2 YENEEA. The CDR3 sequence is 15 residues long. CDR3 protein: CASSLGGGMNTEAFF. The CDR3 bases are TGTGCCAGCAGCTTAGGGGGTGGGATGAACACTGAAGCTTTCTTT.

V is TRBV5-8 and J is TRBJ1-2, with D tentatively TRBD1 (5 bases). V lost 0 bases to trimming and J lost 8 bases, with 11 bases between them. The germline gives CDR1 SGHTS, CDR2 YDEGEE. This CDR3 has 13 residues. CDR3 bases: TGTGCCAGCAGCTTGGTGGGGCAAGGGGGCTACACCTTC. Translating it yields CASSLVGQGGYTF.